This entry concerns a single T cell receptor (beta chain). What it binds is unknown. Only CD45RO-negative cells positively selected for CCR7 counted as naive CD8 cells, so terminally differentiated effector memory CD45RA+ cells were excluded. Trimming took 5 bases from V and 13 from J, leaving 21 bases between them. Germline loops: CDR1 MDHEN, CDR2 SYDVKM. This CDR3 has 15 amino acids. Authors' methods: Junction-only sequences produced by ImmunoSEQ had no quality scores, so filtering differed. Libraries were prepared by immunoSEQ multiplex PCR; TCRdb keeps only in-frame clonotypes and omits some of them. The V and J calls and clone size are taken from that table; D and trimming were inferred from the DNA. The data show millions of clones, just under 95% seen once. This sample was taken from a study of shared clonotypes between healthy human individuals. Study-wide findings and caveats: Sequencing depth was a factor that was expected to affect clonotype sharing among donors.

The clonotype originates from a man younger than 35 in good health. This rearrangement joins TRBV28 to TRBJ1-6, with D hard to call. Sample: naive CD8+ T cells sorted from blood. The CDR3 protein is CASSQTQLFITPLHF. CDR3 nucleotides: TGTGCCAGCAGTCAAACCCAGCTATTCATTACCCCCCTCCACTTT.